This T cell receptor beta chain was identified during a study of blood T cell repertoires in COVID-19. The overall study: The cDNA or gDNA used as material had been derived from T cells, B-cell-depleted T cells, or PBMCs.

Sequencing was performed with immunoSEQ multiplex PCR; in TCRdb, only in-frame clones are kept and a portion is missing. The data show 4,500 to 5,500 clones, more than 70% seen once. Seattle's enrolled individuals joined amid active infection and were then monitored longitudinally. There are 16 residues in the CDR3. The germline gives CDR1 LGHDT, CDR2 YNNKEL (reference sequence). Trimming removed 2 bases from V and 2 bases from J, with 15 bases in between. The TCR was taken from a man between 65 and 79 years old with COVID-19, enrolled during active disease. The chain joins TRBV3-1 (or the pseudogene TRBV3-2) to TRBJ1-1; possibly TRBD1 for D (5 bases). Source material: peripheral blood. CDR3 sequence: CASSQRGIGRNTEAFF. The CDR3 nucleotides read TGTGCCAGCAGCCAAAGGGGCATTGGAAGAAACACTGAAGCTTTCTTT.